Below, one T cell receptor beta chain is given with its context. The antigen remains unidentified. One entry per CDR3 protein, called by TCRdb with MiXCR from the reads. The profile shows about 340,000 distinct CDR3 sequences, about 29% of them singletons. This specimen belongs to a study of T cell repertoires in cytomegalovirus infection. Study context: Both CMV infection and a matching HLA type were indicated by public TCR beta signatures.

Per the germline V gene, CDR1 is SQVTM and CDR2 is ANQGSEA. Trimming removed 4 bases from V and 4 bases from J, with 10 bases in between. The CDR3 length is 12 residues. V and J are TRBV29-1 and TRBJ1-2, with TRBD1 as a possible D gene (5 bases). Material: cultured PBMCs, obtained from culture after CMV antigen stimulation. This receptor was obtained from a human donor in good health (CMV status not recorded). Some clones in this sample may be carry-over from other donors' samples. CDR3 DNA: TGCAGCGTTGCAAGACAGCCCTATGGCTACACCTTC. Its protein product is CSVARQPYGYTF.